Included here is one TCR beta chain sequence, with context. What it recognizes is unknown. The sample belongs to a study of T cell responses to AZD1222 COVID-19 vaccine. Study overall: Researchers grouped second doses given at about 4 or about 12 weeks into one pool.

Germline V gene data show CDR1 as SEHNR and CDR2 as FQNEAQ (reference sequence). The CDR3 is 15 residues long. V lost 2 bases, J lost 1 base, and 11 bases lay in between. General observations from the study: In the spike-specific TCR repertoire, nearly half reportedly target unmutated variant regions.

Only in-frame clones appear in the TCRdb table, and some are missing; sequencing was by immunoSEQ multiplex PCR. The sample lists under 110,000 clones; 85% to 90% were seen once. This chain joins TRBV7-9 and TRBJ1-1; the D is unclear. The receptor's source is an adult in good health. The sequenced sample was peripheral blood, obtained on day 0 of AZD1222 vaccination. CDR3 sequence: CASSLSYGANTEAFF. DNA of the CDR3: TGTGCCAGCAGCTTATCGTACGGAGCGAACACTGAAGCTTTCTTT.